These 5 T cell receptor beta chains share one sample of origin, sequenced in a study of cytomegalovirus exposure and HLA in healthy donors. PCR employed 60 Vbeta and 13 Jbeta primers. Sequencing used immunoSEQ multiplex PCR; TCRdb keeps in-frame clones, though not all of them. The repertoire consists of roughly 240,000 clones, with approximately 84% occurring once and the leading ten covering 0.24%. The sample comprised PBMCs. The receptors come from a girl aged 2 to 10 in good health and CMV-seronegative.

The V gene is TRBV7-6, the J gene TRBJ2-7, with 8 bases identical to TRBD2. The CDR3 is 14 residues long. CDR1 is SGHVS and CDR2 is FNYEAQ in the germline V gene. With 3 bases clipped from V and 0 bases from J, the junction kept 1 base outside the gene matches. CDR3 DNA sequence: TGTGCCAGCAGCTTGAGCGGGAGCTCCTACGAGCAGTACTTC. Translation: CASSLSGSSYEQYF.

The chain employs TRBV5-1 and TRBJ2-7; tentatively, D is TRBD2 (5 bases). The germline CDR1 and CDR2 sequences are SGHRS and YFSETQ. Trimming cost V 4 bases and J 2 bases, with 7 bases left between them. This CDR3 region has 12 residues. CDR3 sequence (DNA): TGCGCCAGCAGCGGACTTACCTACGAGCAGTACTTC. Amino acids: CASSGLTYEQYF.

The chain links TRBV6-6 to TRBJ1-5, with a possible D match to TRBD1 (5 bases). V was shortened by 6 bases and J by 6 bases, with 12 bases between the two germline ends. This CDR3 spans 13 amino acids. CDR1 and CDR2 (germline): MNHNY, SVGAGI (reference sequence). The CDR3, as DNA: TGTGCCAGCAGGGGGGGAGGGCCTCAGCCCCAGCATTTT. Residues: CASRGGGPQPQHF.

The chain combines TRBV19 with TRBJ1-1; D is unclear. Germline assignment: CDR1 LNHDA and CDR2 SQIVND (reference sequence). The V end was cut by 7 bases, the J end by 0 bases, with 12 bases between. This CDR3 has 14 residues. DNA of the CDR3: TGTGCCAGTAAGAGGGAGTTGGTGAACACTGAAGCTTTCTTT. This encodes CASKRELVNTEAFF.

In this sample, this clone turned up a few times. This chain's CDR3 is CASSMGTGRRFAFF. The CDR3 nucleotides are TGTGCCAGCAGCATGGGGACAGGGAGAAGGTTTGCTTTCTTT. J is TRBJ1-1 and V is TRBV21-1; the table's D call, TRBD1, was not checked against the DNA. TRBV21-1 is a documented pseudogene. The CDR3 is 14 residues long.